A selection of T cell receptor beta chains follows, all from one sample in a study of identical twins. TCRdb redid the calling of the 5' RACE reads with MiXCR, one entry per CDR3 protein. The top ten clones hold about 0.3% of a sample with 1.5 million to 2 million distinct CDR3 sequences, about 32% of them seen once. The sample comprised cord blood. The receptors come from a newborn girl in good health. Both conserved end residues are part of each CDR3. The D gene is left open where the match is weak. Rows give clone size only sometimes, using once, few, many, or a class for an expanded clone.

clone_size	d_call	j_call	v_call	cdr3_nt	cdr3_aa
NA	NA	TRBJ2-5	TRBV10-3	TGTGCCATCAGTGACAGGGAGAGTCAGACCCAGTACTTC	CAISDRESQTQYF
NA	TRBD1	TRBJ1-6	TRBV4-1	TGCGCCAGCAGCCCCCTGGTCGGGACAGGGTCTATTTCACCCCTCCACTTT	CASSPLVGTGSISPLHF
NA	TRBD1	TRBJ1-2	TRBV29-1	TGCAGCGCGACAGGGGAGTATGGCTACACCTTC	CSATGEYGYTF
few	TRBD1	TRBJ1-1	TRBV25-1	TGTGCCAGCAGTGACGGGGCAGGGGGCATGAACACTGAAGCTTTCTTT	CASSDGAGGMNTEAFF
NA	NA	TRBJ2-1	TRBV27	TGTGCCAGCAGTTTATCGTTAGGCCTTGGACCACACCTACACAATGAGCAGTTCTTC	CASSLSLGLGPHLHNEQFF
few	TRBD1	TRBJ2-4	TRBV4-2	TGTGCCAGCAGCCAAGCCGGGACAGGGGCCAAAAACATTCAGTACTTC	CASSQAGTGAKNIQYF
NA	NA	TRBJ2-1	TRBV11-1	TGTGCCAGCAGCTCAAAGGTCCAATACAATGAGCAGTTCTTC	CASSSKVQYNEQFF
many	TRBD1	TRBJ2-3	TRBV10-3	TGTGCCATCAGTGAGGGGACAGGGGGCACAGATACGCAGTATTTT	CAISEGTGGTDTQYF
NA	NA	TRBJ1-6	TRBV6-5	TGTGCCTCCGCTTCCCCGGGGTCCTCCTATAATTCACCCCTCCACTTT	CASASPGSSYNSPLHF
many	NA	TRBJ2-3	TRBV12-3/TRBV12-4	TGTGCCAGCAGTTCCCGGCTAGTATGGGATACGCAGTATTTT	CASSSRLVWDTQYF
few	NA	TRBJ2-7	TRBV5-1	TGCGCCAGCAGCTTGGGACCGGGACACCCACTTTACGAGCAGTACTTC	CASSLGPGHPLYEQYF
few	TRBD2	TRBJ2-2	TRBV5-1	TGCGCCAGCAGCTTAACCCGGTCCACTAGCGGGAGCATCGGGGAGCTGTTTTTT	CASSLTRSTSGSIGELFF
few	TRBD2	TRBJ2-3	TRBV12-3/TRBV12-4	TGTGCCAGCAGTTTATTGTGGCGGGAGGGTGAGGCAGATACGCAGTATTTT	CASSLLWREGEADTQYF
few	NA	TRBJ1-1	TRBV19	TGTGCCAGTAGTATGGGACCTGAAGCTTTCTTT	CASSMGPEAFF
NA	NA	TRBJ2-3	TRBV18	TGTGCCAGCTCACGTGGGGACCCAGATACGCAGTATTTT	CASSRGDPDTQYF
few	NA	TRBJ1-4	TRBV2	TGTGCCAGCAGTGTTGTTACAACTAATGAAAAACTGTTTTTT	CASSVVTTNEKLFF
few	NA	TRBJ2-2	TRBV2	TGTGCCAGCAGTGAAGAGGGGGGAAAGACCGGGGAGCTGTTTTTT	CASSEEGGKTGELFF
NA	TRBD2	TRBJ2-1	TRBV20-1	TGCAGTGCTCCTATGACCGGGACTAGCGGAGCATACAATGAGCAGTTCTTC	CSAPMTGTSGAYNEQFF
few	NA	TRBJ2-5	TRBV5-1	TGCGCCAGCAGTACCCTGAGTAATGAGCAGTACTTC	CASSTLSNEQYF
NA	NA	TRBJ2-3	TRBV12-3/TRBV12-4	TGTGCCAGCAGTTTACGCCGGCTAGCTGGGCCAGATACGCAGTATTTT	CASSLRRLAGPDTQYF
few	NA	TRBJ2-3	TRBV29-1	TGCAGCGTTGAACGAGACACAACTAGCACAGATACGCAGTATTTT	CSVERDTTSTDTQYF
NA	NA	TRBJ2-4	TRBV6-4	TGTGCCAGCAGTGACTCGGGGACGCCCCCGAATGAGCAGTACTTC	CASSDSGTPPNEQYF
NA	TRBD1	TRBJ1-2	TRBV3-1	TGTGCCAGCAGCCCGGACAGGGTAAAGAATGGCTACACCTTC	CASSPDRVKNGYTF